The clone carrying this T cell receptor beta chain was detected once. Seattle participants joined during active infection and were tracked over time. Data came from immunoSEQ multiplex PCR; TCRdb stores just in-frame clones and leaves some out. Altogether about 300,000 clones are present, 80% to 90% being singletons, with the ten largest covering roughly 6%. The data were taken from a study of blood T cell repertoires in COVID-19. This CDR3 spans 15 amino acids. Germline V lookup: CDR1 KGHSH, CDR2 LQKENI. J was trimmed by 4 bases and V by 3 bases; bases with no gene match: 5. The material sequenced was peripheral blood. The V gene is TRBV18, the J gene TRBJ2-3; 9 bases agree with TRBD2. This TCR derives from a woman between 45 and 65 years old with COVID-19, enrolled during active disease. The CDR3 is CASSPPAGGSDTQYF. CDR3 coding DNA: TGTGCCAGCTCACCCCCCGCGGGAGGGTCAGATACGCAGTATTTT.